The present entry profiles one T cell receptor (beta chain) with its context. Its cognate antigen has yet to be identified. Per-nucleotide qualities are absent, and no much larger clonotype sits a single base away. The sample belongs to a study of blood T cells in healthy people across ages (dated by TCRdb to the mid-2010s). Context from the whole study: In model experiments, template switching captured about one uniquely barcoded TCR beta cDNA molecule for every two T cells. To track age-related changes in TCR beta repertoire diversity, the study relied on deep sequencing normalized with unique cDNA molecular identifiers. The donors were split into four age groups: young (average 16 years), middle-aged (roughly 40), aged (roughly 65) and long-lived (about 82). The study analyzed two additional independent replicas of 1 million unique cDNA reads from the same blood draw for two donors, one aged 18 to 29 and one aged 80 or older. To avoid experimental bias, donors of different ages were spread randomly across the sequencing lanes. Results and caveats for the whole study, not just this receptor: Because donor CMV infection status was unknown, age-related changes in expanded clonotypes were potentially confounded. Compared with the aged group, the long-lived group had more naive CD4+ T cells, fewer expanded clones and increased TCR diversity, a pattern suggesting age selection. A strong correlation was found between observed TCR beta diversity and the percentage of naive T cells measured by flow cytometry. Estimates of total diversity based on one million sequenced T cells were regarded as lower bounds and as underestimates. As age increased, observed TCR beta diversity per million T cells dropped in a roughly linear way, and a significant reduction was already evident by age roughly 40. Since profiling was done on bulk unsorted PBMCs, naive and antigen-experienced compartments could not be conclusively compared.

The method behind the library was 5' RACE. These reads were obtained on an Illumina HiSeq 2500. A second roughly 7 to 11 cycle PCR used a sample-barcoded 5' primer and a J-beta primer mix. A template-switch 5' adaptor carrying 12 random nucleotides introduced a unique molecular identifier onto each TCR beta cDNA molecule. Each sample yielded at least 3 million CDR3-containing paired-end reads. The Mint cDNA synthesis kit, primed by a TRBC-specific oligonucleotide, was used to synthesize first-strand cDNA from all RNA. Following uracil-DNA glycosylase treatment, a first 18-cycle PCR with universal primers M1SS and BC2_uni_R was performed on all cDNA. In the authors' own workflow: For normalization, 1 million high-quality reads, each with a distinct molecular identifier, were randomly selected from each sample. Instead of being binned into consensus sequences, reads with shared molecular identifiers were discarded. MiTCR, with a Q25 quality threshold and the strictest error-elimination algorithm, was used for CDR3 identification, clonotype clustering and error correction. A nonparametric unseen species model with Euler transformation was used to estimate lower-bound total TCR beta diversity. TCRdb passed the public sequencing reads through fastp at Q25 and MiXCR, retaining productive beta sequences. Rows are unified per CDR3 protein, each entry keeping the most common DNA and genes. These V and J calls derive from TCRdb rather than the authors' analysis. The sample table shows some 1.5 million distinct CDR3 sequences, and roughly 30% are seen once. The ten largest clones take up roughly 8% of the sample.

According to the germline V gene, CDR1 reads SGDLS and CDR2 reads YYNGEE. Including the terminal cysteine and phenylalanine, the CDR3 comprises 14 residues. Only the CDR3 part of the read is kept: 42 bases, read in frame from the first base. V loses 2 bases, J loses 4 bases, and the germline ends lie 12 bases apart. Systemically healthy Caucasian individuals from Russia, around 38 in total and aged about 6 to 100 years, were included as donors. Ten milliliters of peripheral blood were drawn from each donor into EDTA-treated Vacutainer tubes. Ficoll-Paque density-gradient centrifugation was used to isolate PBMCs, with at least 7 million per sample. Trizol reagent was used to extract total RNA from PBMCs, with at least 5 micrograms per sample. Naive CD45RAhigh/CD27high T cell percentages were measured by flow cytometry on a PBMC aliquot from every donor.

The receptor was isolated from a woman aged 25-40 years in good health. The sequence is built from TRBV9 and TRBJ1-1, with no confident D gene call. The sequencing sample was made of blood. The DNA reads as follows: TGTGCCAGCAGCGTCGGGTTTTGGGGCACTGAAGCTTTCTTT. Its coded protein is CASSVGFWGTEAFF.